This T cell receptor beta chain was identified in a study of blood T cell repertoires in COVID-19. This clone is a singleton in its sample. The V gene's germline CDR1 is LGHNA and CDR2 YNFKEQ. The CDR3 is made up of 17 amino acids. V gave up 0 bases and J gave up 2 bases; unmatched junction bases: 0. Per the authors' pipeline: Amplification from reference gene primers served as the basis for estimated nucleated cell counts. This table comes from immunoSEQ multiplex PCR, and its TCRdb copy is limited to in-frame clones, with some not included. Clonal size and the V and J genes are those of that table, whereas D and trimming came from the DNA. The data hold roughly 230,000 clones, with more than 75% observed a single time.

This receptor was obtained from a man between 40 and 49 years old with acute or convalescent COVID-19. V gene TRBV4-2 combines with J gene TRBJ2-6; 11 bases map to TRBD2. Sequenced material: peripheral blood. CDR3 DNA sequence: TGTGCCAGCAGCCAAGAGGGACTAGCGGCTGGGGCCAACGTCCTGACTTTC. It yields the protein CASSQEGLAAGANVLTF.